These 32 T cell receptor beta chains were sequenced from one sample in a study of T cells in Graves' hyperthyroidism and ophthalmopathy. Amplified regions were TCR beta CDR3 sequences from RNA transcripts. RT-PCR in the first round (using the HTBI primer set) targeted the TCR CDR3. TCRdb used MiXCR to reprocess the multiplex PCR reads, holding one entry per CDR3 protein. Of about 400,000 distinct CDR3 sequences in the sample, less than 20% are singletons; the top ten hold 13% to 15%. Sequenced material: blood. The receptors come from a woman younger than 30 with Graves' hyperthyroidism.

The chain employs TRBV5-5 and TRBJ1-1, with D unresolved. There are 15 residues in the CDR3. V was cut by 4 bases and J by 2 bases, with 15 bases left in between. Looked up from germline, CDR1 is SGHKS and CDR2 is YYEKEE (reference sequence). In nucleotides, the CDR3 is TGTGCCAGCAGCCCCCTTCTGGGGAGCAACACTGAAGCTTTCTTT. Amino acid sequence: CASSPLLGSNTEAFF.

The V and J genes are TRBV9 and TRBJ2-7; perhaps TRBD1 as D (6 bases). CDR1 SGDLS and CDR2 YYNGEE come from the germline V gene. The ends were cut back, 0 bases at V and 1 base at J, with 8 bases in the middle. The CDR3 spans 14 residues. DNA of the CDR3: TGTGCCAGCAGCGTAGGACAGGCTTCCTACGAGCAGTACTTC. Amino acids: CASSVGQASYEQYF.

This clonotype has more than one count but fewer than ten. The chain carries TRBV5-1 and TRBJ2-5; D could derive from TRBD1 or TRBD2 (6 bases each). Germline V gene data show CDR1 as SGHRS and CDR2 as YFSETQ. The CDR3 spans 14 residues. V dropped 4 bases and J dropped 5 bases, with 15 bases sitting between them. The CDR3 loop is CASSRGTLVETQYF. CDR3 sequence (DNA): TGCGCCAGCAGCCGCGGGACATTGGTGGAGACCCAGTACTTC.

A few counts support this clonotype. This sequence joins TRBV5-1 and TRBJ1-1; 7 nucleotides align to TRBD1. The trim removed 5 bases at V and 1 base at J, leaving 14 bases unmatched. The germline CDR1 and CDR2 sequences are SGHRS and YFSETQ. The CDR3 length is 17 residues. CDR3 bases: TGCGCCAGCAGGCTGCGGGACAGTCTCTCTCCGAACACTGAAGCTTTCTTT. As protein: CASRLRDSLSPNTEAFF.

The V call is TRBV2, the J call TRBJ2-1, with 8 bases lining up with TRBD2. The CDR3 contains 15 residues. V gave up 3 bases and J gave up 4 bases; unmatched junction bases: 5. The germline CDR1 and CDR2 sequences are SNHLY and FYNNEI. CDR3 sequence: CASSEILAEYNEQFF. CDR3 DNA sequence: TGTGCCAGCAGTGAGATACTAGCGGAATACAATGAGCAGTTCTTC.

This clonotype has just a few counts. CDR3 in DNA: TGCAGCGCCCGGAGGAGCTCCTACAATGAGCAGTTCTTC. This sequence encodes CSARRSSYNEQFF. The rearrangement joins TRBV29-1 to TRBJ2-1, with a weak D call TRBD2 (5 bases). V lost 7 bases and J lost 0, with 10 bases in between. Per the germline V gene, CDR1 is SQVTM and CDR2 is ANQGSEA. This CDR3 spans 13 amino acids.

This clonotype was counted a few times. V is TRBV19 and J is TRBJ1-5; maybe TRBD1 (6 bases). Germline values: CDR1 LNHDA, CDR2 SQIVND (reference sequence). V was shortened by 4 bases and J by 2 bases, with 18 bases between the two germline ends. The CDR3 contains 17 residues. DNA of the CDR3: TGTGCCAGTAGTAAACGGGGTGCGGGGGGCGGCAATCAGCCCCAGCATTTT. Protein sequence: CASSKRGAGGGNQPQHF.

This clonotype was observed a handful of times. The V and J genes are TRBV9 and TRBJ2-6; 7 positions match TRBD1. CDR1 is SGDLS, CDR2 YYNGEE, per germline. V shed 3 bases and J 2 bases; nucleotides not matched to a gene: 2. The CDR3 consists of 15 residues. CDR3 coding DNA: TGTGCCAGCAGCGAGACAGGGACTGGGGCCAACGTCCTGACTTTC. Translating gives CASSETGTGANVLTF.

There are many counts of this clonotype. The V gene is TRBV28, the J gene TRBJ2-1, with 9 nucleotides matching TRBD1. The junction had 11 bases not matched to a gene; V was cut back by 5 bases and J by 6 bases. From germline, CDR1 is MDHEN and CDR2 SYDVKM. This CDR3 has 16 residues. The CDR3 loop is CASSNTGTGNLNEQFF. The CDR3 DNA sequence: TGTGCCAGCAGTAATACCGGGACAGGGAACCTCAATGAGCAGTTCTTC.

This clonotype was seen a handful of times. V and J are TRBV19 and TRBJ2-2; TRBD1 agrees at 9 bases. The CDR3 length is 17 residues. Per germline, CDR1 LNHDA and CDR2 SQIVND (reference sequence). The ends lost 6 bases at V and 4 bases at J; junction bases unmatched: 12. The CDR3 here is CASRSGVDRGFTGELFF. The CDR3 nucleotides read TGTGCCAGTAGGAGTGGCGTGGACAGGGGTTTCACCGGGGAGCTGTTTTTT.

This clonotype was seen at least ten times. V is TRBV6-1 and J is TRBJ1-1; D might be TRBD1 (6 bases). The germline gives CDR1 MNHNS, CDR2 SASEGT. Trimming took off 5 bases at V and 1 base at J, with 14 bases between the two ends. The CDR3 extends over 15 amino acids. For the CDR3, the DNA is TGTGCCAGCAGTTCCCAGGGGAGTGGGAACACTGAAGCTTTCTTT. This codes for CASSSQGSGNTEAFF.

The V gene is TRBV24-1, the J gene TRBJ2-1; unclear D gene. V was pared by 7 bases and J by 5 bases, with 2 bases between. From germline, CDR1 is KGHDR and CDR2 SFDVKD. The CDR3 has 10 residues. CDR3 residues: CATRDNEQFF. As DNA, the CDR3 is TGTGCCACCAGGGACAATGAGCAGTTCTTC.

The chain is built from TRBV6-2 or TRBV6-3 and TRBJ2-7; D gene unclear. Germline V CDR1 and CDR2: MNHEY, SVGEGT. The V end was cut by 4 bases, the J end by 1 base, with 17 bases between. The CDR3 spans 16 residues. The CDR3 DNA reads as TGTGCCAGCAGTTCGTTTAGGACCTCTTTTTCCTACGAGCAGTACTTC. This sequence encodes CASSSFRTSFSYEQYF.

This clonotype was seen many times. The rearrangement links TRBV5-1 to TRBJ1-1; D is unclear. Germline V gene data show CDR1 as SGHRS and CDR2 as YFSETQ. Trimming took 4 bases from V and 4 from J, leaving 17 bases between them. The CDR3 has 15 amino acids. The CDR3 loop is CASSPLPGVGTEAFF. The CDR3 DNA follows: TGCGCCAGCAGCCCTCTTCCGGGAGTCGGCACTGAAGCTTTCTTT.

This clonotype was found many times. The V gene is TRBV12-3 or TRBV12-4, the J gene TRBJ2-3; 7 bases match TRBD2. V trimming: 0 bases; J trimming: 0 bases; junction bases outside the gene matches: 3. The CDR3 is made up of 16 amino acids. The CDR3 region has the DNA TGTGCCAGCAGTTTAGCTTGGCGGGAGAGCACAGATACGCAGTATTTT. Protein product: CASSLAWRESTDTQYF.

This chain connects TRBV12-3 or TRBV12-4 to TRBJ1-2; D gene uncertain. V was shortened by 5 bases and J by 4 bases, with 20 bases between the two germline ends. There are 16 residues in the CDR3. The chain's CDR3 is CASSLHPGGFVYGYTF. Here the CDR3 DNA reads TGTGCCAGCAGTCTCCATCCGGGCGGGTTCGTCTATGGCTACACCTTC.

This clonotype was counted at least ten times. The chain joins TRBV14 to TRBJ2-1; maybe TRBD1 (6 bases). This CDR3 has 14 amino acids. Germline V CDR1 and CDR2: SGHDN, FVKESK. Trimming cost V 4 bases and J 6 bases, with 13 bases left between them. The DNA for the CDR3 is TGTGCCAGCAGCCGAAACTTCAGGGGCAATGAGCAGTTCTTC. Translated, it gives CASSRNFRGNEQFF.

This chain uses TRBV9 with TRBJ2-2; D might be TRBD2 (5 bases). Germline lookup yields CDR1 SGDLS and CDR2 YYNGEE. Deletions cut 6 bases from V and 9 bases from J, with 18 bases between. This CDR3 spans 14 amino acids. This CDR3 is CASTRAVTSRELFF. CDR3 coding DNA: TGTGCCAGCACCAGAGCGGTAACGTCCCGGGAGCTGTTTTTT.

Points on this clonotype: A much larger clone differs from this one at a single base, so this may be a read error. This chain uses TRBV11-2 with TRBJ2-7, with 7 positions matching TRBD2. There are 15 residues in the CDR3. V shed 7 bases, J shed 8 bases, and the junction held 17 bases outside the gene matches. Germline CDR1 reads SGHAT; CDR2 reads FQNNGV. In DNA, the CDR3 is TGTGCCAGCATCTCGACTAGCCCTTTTGCCCACAAGCAGTACTTC. This codes for CASISTSPFAHKQYF.

Ten or more counts support this clonotype. The rearrangement uses TRBV12-3 or TRBV12-4 and TRBJ2-3, with 8 bases lining up with TRBD2. V lost 7 bases, J lost 2 bases, and 8 bases stayed unmatched. This CDR3 region has 15 residues. The CDR3 sequence is CASIARTSLTDTQYF. The CDR3 DNA reads as TGTGCCAGCATCGCCAGGACTAGCCTCACAGATACGCAGTATTTT.

This clonotype was detected only a few times. V usage is TRBV19 and J usage is TRBJ1-2; TRBD1 matches 7 bases. Per the germline V gene, CDR1 is LNHDA and CDR2 is SQIVND (reference sequence). CDR3 size: 15 residues. V lost 6 bases to trimming and J lost 5 bases; unmatched junction nucleotides: 12. CDR3 sequence: CASSTTGAWAYGYTF. CDR3 nucleotide sequence: TGTGCCAGTAGCACTACAGGGGCTTGGGCTTATGGCTACACCTTC. The whole variable domain, filled in from reference TRBV19 and TRBJ1-2, reads DGGITQSPKYLFRKEGQNVTLSCEQNLNHDAMYWYRQDPGQGLRLIYYSQIVNDFQKGDIAEGYSVSREKKESFPLTVTSAQKNPTAFYLCASSTTGAWAYGYTFGSGTRLTVV.

This clonotype was detected only a few times. The chain links TRBV20-1 to TRBJ1-2; D unclear. Trimming left V 3 bases short and J 2 bases short, with 13 bases between. Per germline, CDR1 DFQATT and CDR2 SNEGSKA (reference sequence). This CDR3 is built from 14 residues. The DNA of the CDR3 is TGCAGTGCTAGGGGAGGACGGATCAACTATGGCTACACCTTC. The encoded protein is CSARGGRINYGYTF.

The sample holds many counts of this clonotype. This rearrangement joins TRBV4-1 to TRBJ2-7; no firm D call. V lost 1 base, J lost 2 bases, and 12 bases lay in between. The CDR3 sequence is 15 residues long. CDR1 and CDR2 from the germline V gene are MGHRA and YSYEKL. CDR3 sequence: CASSQVFRAPYEQYF. CDR3 coding DNA: TGCGCCAGCAGCCAAGTCTTCCGGGCACCCTACGAGCAGTACTTC.

The V and J genes are TRBV19 and TRBJ1-2; D is unresolved. The CDR3 loop spans 16 amino acids. CDR1 is LNHDA, CDR2 SQIVND, per germline (reference sequence). Between the trimmed V and J ends, which lost 7 bases and 1 base, there was a span of 19 bases. The CDR3 protein is CASTVRGGQSNYGYTF. The DNA for the CDR3 is TGTGCCAGTACCGTCAGAGGAGGGCAAAGTAACTATGGCTACACCTTC.

The J gene is TRBJ1-6, the V gene TRBV6-9; D gene uncertain. Germline V gene sequence: CDR1 MNHGY, CDR2 SVAAGI. The CDR3 consists of 16 residues. V was cut by 3 bases and J by 0 bases, with 9 bases left in between. CDR3 coding DNA: TGTGCCAGCAGTTACTCCGAAAGCTCCTATAATTCACCCCTCCACTTT. Its translation: CASSYSESSYNSPLHF.

There are a few counts of this clonotype. This sequence joins TRBV12-3 or TRBV12-4 and TRBJ1-3; TRBD1 might be the D (5 bases). The CDR3 loop spans 15 amino acids. Trimming took 2 bases from V and 2 from J, leaving 10 bases between them. This CDR3 is CASSLQQGTGNTIYF. As DNA, the CDR3 is TGTGCCAGCAGTTTACAGCAGGGTACTGGAAACACCATATATTTT.

This clonotype was found many times. The chain recombines TRBV7-3 with TRBJ2-4; D is possibly TRBD1 (6 bases). Germline V gives CDR1 SGHTA, CDR2 FQGTGA. The CDR3 has 13 amino acids. V lost 1 base to trimming and J lost 9 bases, with 10 bases between them. CDR3 in amino acids: CASSLKDSSIQYF. The DNA for the CDR3 is TGTGCCAGCAGCTTAAAGGACAGTAGCATTCAGTACTTC.

In this sample, this clonotype turned up a few times. This chain joins TRBV20-1 and TRBJ1-2; D perhaps matches TRBD1 (6 bases). The germline V and J ends were trimmed by 3 bases and 3 bases, with 20 bases remaining between them. Germline V gene sequence: CDR1 DFQATT, CDR2 SNEGSKA (reference sequence). The CDR3 consists of 16 residues. The CDR3 DNA follows: TGCAGTGCTAGGACCACCGGCTGGGGGGCCCACTATGGCTACACCTTC. This sequence encodes CSARTTGWGAHYGYTF.

This clonotype was detected many times. The chain recombines TRBV11-1 with TRBJ2-7; 9 nucleotides align to TRBD1. The CDR3 extends over 14 amino acids. The V gene end was trimmed by 5 bases and the J gene end by 5 bases; junction bases not matched to a gene: 7. The germline gives CDR1 SGHAT, CDR2 FQDESV (reference sequence). The chain's CDR3 is CASSDRDRVNEQYF. The CDR3 bases are TGTGCCAGCAGCGACCGGGACAGGGTAAACGAGCAGTACTTC. Looking up the rest from reference TRBV11-1 and TRBJ2-7 gives the full variable domain: EAEVAQSPRYKITEKSQAVAFWCDPISGHATLYWYRQILGQGPELLVQFQDESVVDDSQLPKDRFSAERLKGVDSTLKIQPAELGDSAMYLCASSDRDRVNEQYFGPGTRLTVT.

This clonotype was seen many times. The rearrangement links TRBV6-1 to TRBJ2-5; D remains unclear. Germline V gene lookup returns CDR1 MNHNS and CDR2 SASEGT. This CDR3 comprises 15 residues. V was trimmed by 6 bases and J by 1 base, leaving 15 bases between them. CDR3 protein: CASSRGPIPQETQYF. Written as DNA, the CDR3 is TGTGCCAGCAGCCGCGGCCCCATCCCCCAAGAGACCCAGTACTTC.

Many counts were recorded for this clonotype. The chain links TRBV5-1 to TRBJ2-5; no clear D gene. In germline, CDR1 is SGHRS, CDR2 YFSETQ. The CDR3 is 14 amino acids. V shed 0 bases and J shed 4 bases, with 10 bases lying between them. The CDR3 nucleotides read TGCGCCAGCAGCTTGGCCTCGGGTGGAGAGACCCAGTACTTC. Translation gives CASSLASGGETQYF.

This clonotype has at least ten counts. The chain joins TRBV24-1 to TRBJ2-1; D possibly corresponds to TRBD2 (5 bases). Germline CDR1 reads KGHDR; CDR2 reads SFDVKD. V was clipped by 5 bases and J by 4 bases, with 17 bases between them. The CDR3 is made up of 16 amino acids. The CDR3 DNA sequence: TGTGCCACCAGTGGAAGGACTGCTGTGAATTACAATGAGCAGTTCTTC. It yields the protein CATSGRTAVNYNEQFF.